Each of the 8 T cell receptor beta chains below was sequenced from the same sample in a study of beta chain features in type 1 diabetes. All of the isolated RNA was reverse transcribed, so expressed TCRB transcripts were sequenced. Sequencing used immunoSEQ multiplex PCR; TCRdb keeps in-frame clones, though not all of them. The table records some 300,000 clones, roughly 8% of them present only once. Sequencing was done on a sample of central memory CD4+ T cells from blood. These receptors originate from a woman under 30 in good health.

A remark on this clone: This sample also contains other DNA sequences that code for the same CDR3. The chain has TRBV4-2 and TRBJ1-5, with D tentatively TRBD1 (6 bases). Germline V lookup: CDR1 LGHNA, CDR2 YNFKEQ. V lost 0 bases and J lost 3, with 12 bases in between. This CDR3 contains 16 residues. The CDR3 bases are TGTGCCAGCAGCCAAGATCCACAGGGAGACAATCAGCCCCAGCATTTT. It specifies CASSQDPQGDNQPQHF.

The V call is TRBV5-1, the J call TRBJ1-2; a possible D gene is TRBD1 (6 bases). V was cut by 6 bases and J by 0 bases, with 15 bases left in between. The CDR3 totals 15 residues. Germline V CDR1 and CDR2: SGHRS, YFSETQ. The DNA of the CDR3 is TGCGCCAGCAAAGATACAGGGCGAGCTAACTATGGCTACACCTTC. Its protein product is CASKDTGRANYGYTF.

This chain uses TRBV5-6 with TRBJ1-2; D remains unclear. V was trimmed by 0 bases and J by 4 bases, leaving 7 bases between them. Looked up from germline, CDR1 is SGHDT and CDR2 is YYEEEE. The CDR3 is 13 residues long. The CDR3 region has the DNA TGTGCCAGCAGCTTGGTCCAGGCCTATGGCTACACCTTC. This encodes CASSLVQAYGYTF.

This clone was counted between two and nine times. This same CDR3 is encoded by further DNA sequences in the sample. This chain links TRBV30 with TRBJ2-5, with D possibly matching TRBD2 (5 bases). V lost 5 bases to trimming and J lost 4 bases, with 8 bases between them. Germline values: CDR1 GTSNPN, CDR2 SVGIG (reference sequence). The CDR3 spans 11 residues. CDR3 DNA sequence: TGTGCCTGGGCGGCGGGAGAGACCCAGTACTTC. It specifies CAWAAGETQYF.

V usage is TRBV5-4 and J usage is TRBJ2-3; maybe TRBD2 (5 bases). CDR1 is SGHNT and CDR2 is YYREEE in the germline V gene (reference sequence). The length of the CDR3 is 15 residues. The V end was cut by 2 bases, the J end by 2 bases, with 12 bases between. In nucleotides, the CDR3 is TGTGCCAGCAGCTTCTCCTCTAGCCTCACAGATACGCAGTATTTT. Residues: CASSFSSSLTDTQYF.

This chain links TRBV28 with TRBJ1-6; no firm D call. The CDR3 has 13 amino acids. CDR1 and CDR2 (germline): MDHEN, SYDVKM. The V and J ends lost 2 bases and 10 bases respectively, with 9 bases between them. In DNA, the CDR3 is TGTGCCAGCAGTTTACGGACGGGCTCACCCCTCCACTTT. Encoded protein: CASSLRTGSPLHF.

In DNA, the CDR3 is TGTGCCAGCAGTTTTGACACTGAAGCTTTCTTT. Translated: CASSFDTEAFF. The V and J genes are TRBV28 and TRBJ1-1, with D unclear. Germline assignment: CDR1 MDHEN and CDR2 SYDVKM. V was clipped by 3 bases and J by 3 bases, with 2 bases between them. This CDR3 is built from 11 residues.

The chain is built from TRBV6-6 and TRBJ2-1; TRBD2 matches at 11 bases. The CDR3 has 14 amino acids. The junction had 9 bases not matched to a gene; V was cut back by 9 bases and J by 8 bases. Per germline, CDR1 MNHNY and CDR2 SVGAGI (reference sequence). Written as DNA, the CDR3 is TGTGCCAGGGGACTAGCGGAGGCGCGGGATGAGCAGTTCTTC. Translated, it gives CARGLAEARDEQFF.